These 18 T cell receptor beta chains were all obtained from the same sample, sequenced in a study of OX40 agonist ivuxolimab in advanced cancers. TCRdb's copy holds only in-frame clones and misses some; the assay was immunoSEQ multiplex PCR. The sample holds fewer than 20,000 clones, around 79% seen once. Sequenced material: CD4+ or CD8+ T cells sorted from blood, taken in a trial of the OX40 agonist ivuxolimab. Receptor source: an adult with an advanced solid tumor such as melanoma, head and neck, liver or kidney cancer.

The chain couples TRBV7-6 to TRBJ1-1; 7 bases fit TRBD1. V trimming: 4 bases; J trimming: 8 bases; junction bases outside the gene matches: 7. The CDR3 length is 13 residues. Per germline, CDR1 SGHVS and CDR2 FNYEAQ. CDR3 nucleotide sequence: TGTGCCAGCAGCTATCCCGGGACAGACGAAGCTTTCTTT. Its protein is CASSYPGTDEAFF.

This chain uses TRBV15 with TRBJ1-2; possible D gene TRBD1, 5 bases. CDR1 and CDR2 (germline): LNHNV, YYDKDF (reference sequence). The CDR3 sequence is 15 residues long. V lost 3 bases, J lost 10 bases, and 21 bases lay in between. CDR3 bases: TGTGCCACCAGCAGCCTGCCGAGGGACGCCATTTACTACACCTTC. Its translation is CATSSLPRDAIYYTF.

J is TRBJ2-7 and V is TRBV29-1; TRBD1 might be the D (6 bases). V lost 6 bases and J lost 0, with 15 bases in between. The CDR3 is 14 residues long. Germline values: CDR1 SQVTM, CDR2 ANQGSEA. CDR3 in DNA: TGCAGCGTCCCGGACAGTCAAAGCTCCTACGAGCAGTACTTC. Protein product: CSVPDSQSSYEQYF.

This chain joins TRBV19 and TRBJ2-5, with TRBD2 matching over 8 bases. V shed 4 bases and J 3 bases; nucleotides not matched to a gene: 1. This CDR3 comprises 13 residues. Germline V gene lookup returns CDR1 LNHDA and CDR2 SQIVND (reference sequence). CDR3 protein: CASSTGGEETQYF. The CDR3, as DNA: TGTGCCAGTAGTACCGGGGGGGAAGAGACCCAGTACTTC.

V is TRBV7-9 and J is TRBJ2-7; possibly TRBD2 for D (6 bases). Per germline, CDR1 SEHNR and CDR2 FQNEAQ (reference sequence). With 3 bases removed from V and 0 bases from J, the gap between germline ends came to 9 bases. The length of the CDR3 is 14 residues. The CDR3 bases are TGTGCCAGCAGCTTGGGGGGACTCTCCTACGAGCAGTACTTC. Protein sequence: CASSLGGLSYEQYF. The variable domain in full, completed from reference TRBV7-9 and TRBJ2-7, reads DTGVSQNPRHKITKRGQNVTFRCDPISEHNRLYWYRQTLGQGPEFLTYFQNEAQLEKSRLLSDRFSAERPKGSFSTLEIQRTEQGDSAMYLCASSLGGLSYEQYFGPGTRLTVT.

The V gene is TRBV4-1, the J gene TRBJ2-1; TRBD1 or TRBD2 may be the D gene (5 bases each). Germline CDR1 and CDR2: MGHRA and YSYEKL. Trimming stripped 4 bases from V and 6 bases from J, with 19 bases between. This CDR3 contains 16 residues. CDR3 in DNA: TGCGCCAGCAGCCGAGTATATACCGGGACCCTCAATGAGCAGTTCTTC. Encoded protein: CASSRVYTGTLNEQFF.

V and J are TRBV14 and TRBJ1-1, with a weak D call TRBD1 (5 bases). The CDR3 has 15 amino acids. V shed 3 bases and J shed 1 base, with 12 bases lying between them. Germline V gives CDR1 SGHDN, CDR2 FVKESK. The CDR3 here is CASSHTGTGNTEAFF. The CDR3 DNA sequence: TGTGCCAGCAGCCATACCGGGACTGGGAACACTGAAGCTTTCTTT.

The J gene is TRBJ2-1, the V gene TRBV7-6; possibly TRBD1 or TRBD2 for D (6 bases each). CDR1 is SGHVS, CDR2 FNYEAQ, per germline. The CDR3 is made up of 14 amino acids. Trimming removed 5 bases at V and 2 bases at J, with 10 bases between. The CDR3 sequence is CASSVGGAYNEQFF. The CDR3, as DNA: TGTGCCAGCAGCGTGGGGGGCGCCTACAATGAGCAGTTCTTC.

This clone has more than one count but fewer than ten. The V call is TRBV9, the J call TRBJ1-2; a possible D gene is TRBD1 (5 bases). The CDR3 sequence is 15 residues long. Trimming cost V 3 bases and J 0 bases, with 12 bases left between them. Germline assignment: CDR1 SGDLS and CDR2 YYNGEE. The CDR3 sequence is CASSADRYSNYGYTF. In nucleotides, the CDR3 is TGTGCCAGCAGCGCCGACAGATACTCTAACTATGGCTACACCTTC.

CDR3 sequence (DNA): TGTGCCTCGCGGGGGCCTACCTACGAGCAGTACTTC. Protein product: CASRGPTYEQYF. This chain joins TRBV6-5 and TRBJ2-7; maybe TRBD2 (7 bases). Germline values: CDR1 MNHEY, CDR2 SVGAGI. The length of the CDR3 is 12 residues. V lost 11 bases and J 2 bases, leaving 13 bases between the germline ends.

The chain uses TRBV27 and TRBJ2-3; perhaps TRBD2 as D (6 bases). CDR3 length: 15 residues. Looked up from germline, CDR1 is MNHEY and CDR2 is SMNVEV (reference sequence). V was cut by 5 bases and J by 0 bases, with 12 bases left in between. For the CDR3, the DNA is TGTGCCAGCAGTCCTCTGGGGACTAGCACAGATACGCAGTATTTT. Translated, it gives CASSPLGTSTDTQYF.

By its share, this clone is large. CDR3 sequence: CASSEAPGQEGYGYTF. DNA of the CDR3: TGTGCCAGCAGTGAAGCTCCGGGACAAGAGGGGTATGGCTACACCTTC. The chain has TRBV2 and TRBJ1-2; possible D gene TRBD1, 6 bases. V lost 0 bases, J lost 5 bases, and 16 bases lay in between. The CDR3 has 16 amino acids. Germline assignment: CDR1 SNHLY and CDR2 FYNNEI.

The DNA for the CDR3 is TGTGCCAGCAGTACTCCGGGGGCCGGGGAGCTGTTTTTT. It codes for CASSTPGAGELFF. The chain uses TRBV27 and TRBJ2-2; TRBD2 might be the D (6 bases). The germline gives CDR1 MNHEY, CDR2 SMNVEV (reference sequence). V lost 5 bases and J 6 bases, leaving 10 bases between the germline ends. CDR3 length: 13 residues.

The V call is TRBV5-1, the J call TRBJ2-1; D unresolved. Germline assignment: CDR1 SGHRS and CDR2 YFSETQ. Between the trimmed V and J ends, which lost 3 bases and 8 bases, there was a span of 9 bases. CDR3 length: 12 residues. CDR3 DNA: TGCGCCAGCAGCTGGGTCGGCGATGAGCAGTTCTTC. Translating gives CASSWVGDEQFF.

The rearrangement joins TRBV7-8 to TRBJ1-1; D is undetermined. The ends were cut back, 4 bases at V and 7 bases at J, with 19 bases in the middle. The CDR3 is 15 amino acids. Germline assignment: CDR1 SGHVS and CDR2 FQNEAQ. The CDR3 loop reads CASSSTILMDGEAFF. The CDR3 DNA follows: TGTGCCAGCAGCTCGACCATCCTAATGGACGGTGAAGCTTTCTTT. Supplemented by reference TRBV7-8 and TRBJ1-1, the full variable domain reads GAGVSQSPRYKVAKRGQDVALRCDPISGHVSLFWYQQALGQGPEFLTYFQNEAQLDKSGLPSDRFFAERPEGSVSTLKIQRTQQEDSAVYLCASSSTILMDGEAFFGQGTRLTVV.

CDR3 residues: CASSIGGASNQPQHF. The CDR3 coding sequence is TGTGCCAGTAGTATCGGAGGGGCAAGCAATCAGCCCCAGCATTTT. The chain employs TRBV19 and TRBJ1-5; TRBD1 is a possible D gene (5 bases). V lost 3 bases, J lost 1 base, and 10 bases lay in between. The CDR3 has 15 amino acids. The germline gives CDR1 LNHDA, CDR2 SQIVND (reference sequence).

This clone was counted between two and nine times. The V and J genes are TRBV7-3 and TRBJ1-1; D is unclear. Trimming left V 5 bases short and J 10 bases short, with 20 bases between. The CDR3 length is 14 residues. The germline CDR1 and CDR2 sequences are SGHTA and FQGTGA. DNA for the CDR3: TGTGCCAGCAGCACATCGCCATCCCTAGGTAGAGCTTTCTTT. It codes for CASSTSPSLGRAFF.

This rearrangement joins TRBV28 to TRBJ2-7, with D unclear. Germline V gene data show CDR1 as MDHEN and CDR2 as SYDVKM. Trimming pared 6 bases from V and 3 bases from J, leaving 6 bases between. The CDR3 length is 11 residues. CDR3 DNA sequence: TGTGCCAGCAGCAAGGGCTACGAGCAGTACTTC. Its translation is CASSKGYEQYF.